The next 15 T cell receptor beta chains were all read from a single sample in a study of cytomegalovirus exposure and HLA in healthy donors. The PCR used 60 Vbeta and 13 Jbeta primers. TCRdb keeps only in-frame clones here, not all; method: immunoSEQ multiplex PCR. The table includes approximately 150,000 clones, around 73% detected once. The sequenced sample consisted of PBMCs. The receptors come from a woman in her late teens or twenties in good health and CMV-seronegative.

This clone was detected only once. The genes are TRBV27 and TRBJ1-5; D perhaps matches TRBD1 (5 bases). CDR1 is MNHEY, CDR2 SMNVEV, per germline (reference sequence). The CDR3 sequence is 14 residues long. V was trimmed by 3 bases and J by 5 bases, leaving 11 bases between them. CDR3 sequence (DNA): TGTGCCAGCAGTTTCGTAGGAGGGGATCAGCCCCAGCATTTT. Translating gives CASSFVGGDQPQHF.

V gene TRBV6-5 combines with J gene TRBJ2-4, with D tentatively TRBD1 (5 bases). This CDR3 has 15 amino acids. The V gene's germline CDR1 is MNHEY and CDR2 SVGAGI. Trimming took off 6 bases at V and 3 bases at J, with 15 bases between the two ends. The CDR3 DNA sequence: TGTGCCAGCAGACAACAACAGGCAGGCAAAAACATTCAGTACTTC. It yields the protein CASRQQQAGKNIQYF.

The rearrangement joins TRBV25-1 to TRBJ1-4; a weak D match, TRBD1 (5 bases). The CDR3 covers 15 residues. Germline V gene data show CDR1 as MGHDK and CDR2 as SYGVNS. V was trimmed by 3 bases and J by 10 bases, leaving 18 bases between them. The CDR3 region is CASSDPTVGWRKLFF. CDR3 in DNA: TGTGCCAGCAGTGACCCGACAGTGGGGTGGAGAAAACTGTTTTTT.

V usage is TRBV7-6 and J usage is TRBJ2-3; tentative D call: TRBD1 (6 bases). V was clipped by 5 bases and J by 4 bases, with 19 bases between them. Germline V lookup: CDR1 SGHVS, CDR2 FNYEAQ. CDR3 length: 16 residues. CDR3 in DNA: TGTGCCAGCAGCCGTAGACAGGTGGATGGTTCAGATACGCAGTATTTT. Translation gives CASSRRQVDGSDTQYF.

This clone was seen only a few times. The J gene is TRBJ2-1, the V gene TRBV27; 7 nucleotides agree with TRBD2. The J segment lost 7 bases and the V segment lost 10 bases, leaving 13 bases of the junction unmatched. Per germline, CDR1 MNHEY and CDR2 SMNVEV (reference sequence). This CDR3 contains 14 residues. The DNA for the CDR3 is TGTGCCACAAGCACGGGGGGTCCGGGGAATGAGCAGTTCTTC. This encodes CATSTGGPGNEQFF.

CDR3 residues: CSVGRDRGTGELFF. Here the CDR3 DNA reads TGCAGCGTTGGTAGGGACAGGGGGACCGGGGAGCTGTTTTTT. The chain recombines TRBV29-1 with TRBJ2-2; 11 positions match TRBD1. The CDR3 totals 14 residues. The ends lost 4 bases at V and 5 bases at J; junction bases unmatched: 3. Germline V gene lookup returns CDR1 SQVTM and CDR2 ANQGSEA.

The chain uses TRBV5-6 and TRBJ2-6, with D tentatively TRBD2 (6 bases). In germline, CDR1 is SGHDT, CDR2 YYEEEE. This CDR3 contains 18 residues. Trimming removed 0 bases at V and 0 bases at J, with 13 bases between. CDR3 region: CASSLVVGAGSGANVLTF. The CDR3 nucleotides read TGTGCCAGCAGCTTGGTGGTGGGAGCGGGCTCTGGGGCCAACGTCCTGACTTTC.

This chain links TRBV23-1 with TRBJ1-2, with TRBD1 identical over 10 bases. TRBV23-1 qualifies as an ORF whose function is uncertain. The CDR3 runs to 18 residues. The junction had 11 bases not matched to a gene; V was cut back by 4 bases and J by 0 bases. The CDR3: CASSPGPRDRGSNYGYTF. CDR3 sequence (DNA): TGCGCCAGCAGTCCTGGACCTCGGGACAGGGGATCTAACTATGGCTACACCTTC.

This clone is classed as medium-sized. This sequence joins TRBV5-4 and TRBJ1-1; 7 positions match TRBD1. The CDR3 is 14 amino acids. Germline-derived CDR1 and CDR2 are SGHNT and YYREEE (reference sequence). V was pared by 3 bases and J by 8 bases, with 10 bases of the junction left unmatched. The CDR3 here is CASSYREGAYEAFF. Written as DNA, the CDR3 is TGTGCCAGCAGCTACCGTGAGGGGGCTTACGAAGCTTTCTTT. The full variable domain, in which reference TRBV5-4 and TRBJ1-1 provide the parts outside the CDR3, is ETGVTQSPTHLIKTRGQQVTLRCSSQSGHNTVSWYQQALGQGPQFIFQYYREEENGRGNFPPRFSGLQFPNYSSELNVNALELDDSALYLCASSYREGAYEAFFGQGTRLTVV.

Only a few counts were recorded for this clone. V gene TRBV5-1 combines with J gene TRBJ2-2; TRBD1 agrees at 7 bases. Germline trimming cut 4 bases from V and 6 bases from J; bases unmatched to any gene: 3. Germline loops: CDR1 SGHRS, CDR2 YFSETQ. The CDR3 has 13 amino acids. CDR3 sequence: CASSLQGAGELFF. For the CDR3, the DNA is TGCGCCAGCAGCCTGCAGGGGGCCGGGGAGCTGTTTTTT.

This clone was found once. CDR3 residues: CASSLWDRPPYEQYF. CDR3 coding DNA: TGTGCCAGCAGTTTGTGGGACAGACCTCCTTACGAGCAGTACTTC. The chain is built from TRBV28 and TRBJ2-7; 7 positions agree with TRBD1. Germline CDR1 reads MDHEN; CDR2 reads SYDVKM. The CDR3 extends over 15 amino acids. The V and J ends lost 3 bases and 4 bases, in that order; junction bases with no gene match: 9.

This chain uses TRBV5-8 with TRBJ2-5; TRBD2 matches at 9 bases. The CDR3 is made up of 15 amino acids. The J segment lost 4 bases and the V segment lost 3 bases, leaving 7 bases of the junction unmatched. Germline CDR1 SGHTS, CDR2 YDEGEE. The CDR3 spells CASSSGTSRGETQYF. The CDR3 DNA reads TGTGCCAGCAGCTCGGGGACTAGCCGAGGAGAGACCCAGTACTTC.

This clone was counted between two and nine times. The gene calls are TRBV6-5 and TRBJ1-1; maybe TRBD1 (5 bases). The germline V and J ends were trimmed by 0 bases and 4 bases, with 12 bases remaining between them. The CDR3 totals 15 residues. The V gene's germline CDR1 is MNHEY and CDR2 SVGAGI. CDR3 amino acids: CASSYSHRIPTEAFF. The CDR3 nucleotides read TGTGCCAGCAGTTACTCCCACAGGATTCCCACTGAAGCTTTCTTT.

Only a few counts were recorded for this clone. The J gene is TRBJ2-4, the V gene TRBV27, with a weak D call TRBD1 (5 bases). This CDR3 comprises 15 residues. With 4 bases removed from V and 4 bases from J, the gap between germline ends came to 14 bases. Germline CDR1 is MNHEY and CDR2 is SMNVEV (reference sequence). The CDR3 bases are TGTGCCAGCAGTTCGTCCTCCCGACAGAAAAACATTCAGTACTTC. This gives the protein CASSSSSRQKNIQYF.

CDR3 amino acids: CASSRRNVYEQYF. As DNA, the CDR3 is TGTGCCAGTAGTAGGAGGAACGTCTACGAGCAGTACTTC. V and J are TRBV19 and TRBJ2-7; TRBD2 is a possible D gene (5 bases). The CDR3 runs 13 residues. V was trimmed by 4 bases and J by 3 bases, leaving 10 bases between them. Looked up from germline, CDR1 is LNHDA and CDR2 is SQIVND (reference sequence).